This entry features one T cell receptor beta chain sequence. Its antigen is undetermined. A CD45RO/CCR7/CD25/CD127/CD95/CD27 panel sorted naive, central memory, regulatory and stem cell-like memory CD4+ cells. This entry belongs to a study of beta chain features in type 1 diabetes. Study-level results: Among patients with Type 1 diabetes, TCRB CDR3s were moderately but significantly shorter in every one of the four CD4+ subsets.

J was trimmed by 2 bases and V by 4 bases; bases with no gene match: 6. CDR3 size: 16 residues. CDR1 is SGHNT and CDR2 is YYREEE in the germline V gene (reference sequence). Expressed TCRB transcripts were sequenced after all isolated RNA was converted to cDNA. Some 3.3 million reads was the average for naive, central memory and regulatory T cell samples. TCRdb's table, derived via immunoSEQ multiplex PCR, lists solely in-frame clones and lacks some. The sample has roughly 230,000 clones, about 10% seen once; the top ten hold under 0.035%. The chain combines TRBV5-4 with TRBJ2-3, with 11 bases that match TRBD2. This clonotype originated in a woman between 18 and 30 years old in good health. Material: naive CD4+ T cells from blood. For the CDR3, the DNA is TGTGCCAGCAGCCGACTAGCGGGGCACACCACAGATACGCAGTATTTT. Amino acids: CASSRLAGHTTDTQYF.